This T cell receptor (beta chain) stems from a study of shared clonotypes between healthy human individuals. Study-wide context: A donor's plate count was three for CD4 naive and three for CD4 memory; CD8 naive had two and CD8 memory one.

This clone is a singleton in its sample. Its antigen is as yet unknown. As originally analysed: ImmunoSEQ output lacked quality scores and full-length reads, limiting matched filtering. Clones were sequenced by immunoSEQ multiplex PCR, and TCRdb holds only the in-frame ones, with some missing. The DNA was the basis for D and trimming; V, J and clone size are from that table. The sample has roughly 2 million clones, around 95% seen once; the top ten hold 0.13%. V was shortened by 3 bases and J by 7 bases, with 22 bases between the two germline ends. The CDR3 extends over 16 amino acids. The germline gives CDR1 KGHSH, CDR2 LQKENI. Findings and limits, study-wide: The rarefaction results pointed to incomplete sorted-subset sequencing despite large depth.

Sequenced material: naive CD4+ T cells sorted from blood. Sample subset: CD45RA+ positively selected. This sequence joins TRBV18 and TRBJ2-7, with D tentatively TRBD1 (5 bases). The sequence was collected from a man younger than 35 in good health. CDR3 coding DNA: TGTGCCAGCTCACCCTTCTTTTGGGGCGCAGGTGAGGAGCAGTACTTC. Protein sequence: CASSPFFWGAGEEQYF.